The 19 T cell receptor beta chains given below trace back to one sample, sequenced in a study of graft-versus-host responses after intestinal transplantation. Antigens of these TCRs are unknown. Here immunoSEQ multiplex PCR was the method, and the copy in TCRdb shows in-frame clones only, minus some. The sample shows roughly 89,000 clones, roughly nine tenths of them seen only once. The starting material was unstimulated CD4+ T cells sorted from spleen or lymph node cells, obtained before intestinal transplant. These receptors were obtained from a human donor who received an intestinal transplant.

The chain is built from TRBV30 and TRBJ2-6; a weak D match, TRBD2 (6 bases). The CDR3 sequence is 15 residues long. Germline CDR1 reads GTSNPN; CDR2 reads SVGIG (reference sequence). Trimming removed 3 bases at V and 4 bases at J, with 13 bases between. CDR3 nucleotide sequence: TGTGCCTGGAGCCCAGGGACTTCGGGGGCCAACGTCCTGACTTTC. It yields the protein CAWSPGTSGANVLTF. The full variable domain, in which reference TRBV30 and TRBJ2-6 provide the parts outside the CDR3, is SQTIHQWPATLVQPVGSPLSLECTVEGTSNPNLYWYRQAAGRGLQLLFYSVGIGQISSEVPQNLSASRPQDRQFILSSKKLLLSDSGFYLCAWSPGTSGANVLTFGAGSRLTVL.

The chain employs TRBV6-4 and TRBJ1-4; TRBD1 matches 8 bases. Germline lookup yields CDR1 MRHNA and CDR2 SNTAGT. The V segment lost 7 bases and the J segment 5 bases; nucleotides outside the gene matches: 6. CDR3 length: 14 amino acids. The CDR3 nucleotides read TGTGCCAGCACCTTACGACAGGGGAATGAAAAACTGTTTTTT. Translating gives CASTLRQGNEKLFF.

The chain carries TRBV6-5 and TRBJ1-4; no definite D call. This CDR3 has 15 residues. V shed 6 bases and J shed 8 bases, with 19 bases lying between them. Looked up from germline, CDR1 is MNHEY and CDR2 is SVGAGI. Here the CDR3 reads CASSRDRVPGEKLFF. The CDR3 DNA reads TGTGCCAGCAGCCGTGACCGCGTTCCGGGGGAAAAACTGTTTTTT.

This chain connects TRBV7-3 to TRBJ1-6; D remains ambiguous. The CDR3 spans 14 residues. Trimming took 1 base from V and 7 from J, leaving 8 bases between them. The germline V gene has CDR1 SGHTA and CDR2 FQGTGA. In nucleotides, the CDR3 is TGTGCCAGCAGCTTAATGGGCTCCAATTCACCCCTCCACTTT. Translating it yields CASSLMGSNSPLHF.

The V call is TRBV15, the J call TRBJ1-4; 9 nucleotides agree with TRBD1. Germline lookup yields CDR1 LNHNV and CDR2 YYDKDF (reference sequence). V lost 1 base, J lost 8 bases, and 2 bases stayed unmatched. The CDR3 is made up of 14 amino acids. The CDR3 loop is CATSRAQGAEKLFF. The CDR3 DNA reads as TGTGCCACCAGCAGAGCACAGGGGGCGGAAAAACTGTTTTTT.

The chain couples TRBV7-2 to TRBJ2-7; a possible D gene is TRBD2 (7 bases). The CDR3 is 15 amino acids. Germline V gene data show CDR1 as SGHTA and CDR2 as FQGNSA. V was pared by 4 bases and J by 0 bases, with 13 bases between. The CDR3 nucleotides read TGTGCCAGCAGCTCCGGGGGGCGAAGCTCCTACGAGCAGTACTTC. Its translation: CASSSGGRSSYEQYF.

This chain uses TRBV7-2 with TRBJ2-7; 7 nucleotides line up with TRBD1. The CDR3 spans 13 residues. From germline, CDR1 is SGHTA and CDR2 FQGNSA. J lost 3 bases, V lost 5 bases, and 4 bases had no gene match. CDR3 DNA: TGTGCCAGCAGCCAGACAGGGAACTACGAGCAGTACTTC. Translating gives CASSQTGNYEQYF.

The chain has TRBV29-1 and TRBJ2-3; 9 bases are shared with TRBD2. There are 14 residues in the CDR3. Trimming removed 7 bases from V and 7 bases from J; junction bases left unmatched: 12. In germline, CDR1 is SQVTM, CDR2 ANQGSEA. CDR3 residues: CSAGGLASANTQYF. The CDR3 DNA sequence: TGCAGCGCCGGGGGACTAGCTAGTGCTAATACGCAGTATTTT.

The rearrangement joins TRBV6-5 to TRBJ1-6; 11 nucleotides agree with TRBD1. V lost 5 bases and J lost 10; bases outside the gene matches: 1. Germline V gene lookup returns CDR1 MNHEY and CDR2 SVGAGI. The CDR3 contains 13 residues. CDR3 sequence reads: CASSGQGASPLHF. Written as DNA, the CDR3 is TGTGCCAGCAGTGGACAGGGGGCGTCACCCCTCCACTTT.

The chain uses TRBV7-2 and TRBJ2-3; 9 bases align to TRBD2. The V gene end was trimmed by 7 bases and the J gene end by 1 base; junction bases not matched to a gene: 3. The CDR3 is 14 residues long. Germline assignment: CDR1 SGHTA and CDR2 FQGNSA. The CDR3, as DNA: TGTGCCAGCATCAGGACTAGCGGCACAGATACGCAGTATTTT. This gives the protein CASIRTSGTDTQYF.

This clone came up once. The chain joins TRBV7-2 to TRBJ2-1; TRBD1 agrees at 8 bases. This CDR3 spans 16 amino acids. Looked up from germline, CDR1 is SGHTA and CDR2 is FQGNSA. V lost 5 bases, J lost 5 bases, and 11 bases stayed unmatched. As DNA, the CDR3 is TGTGCCAGCAGCCTAAAAACCGGGACAGGCCACAATGAGCAGTTCTTC. It translates to CASSLKTGTGHNEQFF.

The chain uses TRBV7-6 and TRBJ1-1; 7 bases are a match to TRBD1. Per germline, CDR1 SGHVS and CDR2 FNYEAQ. Losses at the gene ends were 5 bases for V and 4 bases for J; bases not matched to a gene: 7. CDR3 length: 14 amino acids. In DNA, the CDR3 is TGTGCCAGCAGCGCGACAGGGTCCCCCACTGAAGCTTTCTTT. Its protein is CASSATGSPTEAFF.

The gene calls are TRBV29-1 and TRBJ2-1, with 7 bases matching TRBD2. The CDR3 consists of 14 residues. Germline V gives CDR1 SQVTM, CDR2 ANQGSEA. After removal of 8 bases from V and 2 bases from J, the junction contained 9 bases not matched to a gene. CDR3 DNA sequence: TGCAGCTCCAGTCGGGAGGTCACCTACAATGAGCAGTTCTTC. Amino acids: CSSSREVTYNEQFF.

This rearrangement joins TRBV5-4 to TRBJ2-5; D possibly corresponds to TRBD2 (5 bases). Germline assignment: CDR1 SGHNT and CDR2 YYREEE (reference sequence). Trimming shortened V by 4 bases and J by 5 bases, and 12 bases separated the two germline ends. This CDR3 is 13 amino acids long. The CDR3 DNA reads TGTGCCAGCAGCCCTGGAGGCGGGGAGACCCAGTACTTC. Residues: CASSPGGGETQYF.

The rearrangement joins TRBV30 to TRBJ1-5; no firm D call. Looked up from germline, CDR1 is GTSNPN and CDR2 is SVGIG (reference sequence). Trimming pared 3 bases from V and 9 bases from J, leaving 15 bases between. The CDR3 runs 13 residues. DNA for the CDR3: TGTGCCTGGAGCGCCGAGCGGGGTCGGCCCCAGCATTTT. Protein product: CAWSAERGRPQHF.

The chain couples TRBV11-2 to TRBJ2-1; 11 bases agree with TRBD2. Germline lookup yields CDR1 SGHAT and CDR2 FQNNGV. The CDR3 is 15 residues long. Trimming took 3 bases from V and 5 from J; bases not matched to a gene: 3. CDR3 loop: CASSFLLAGDNEQFF. CDR3 coding DNA: TGTGCCAGCAGCTTTTTACTAGCGGGGGACAATGAGCAGTTCTTC.

CDR3 DNA sequence: TGTGCCAGTAGTAGAGGAGGCAGGCGCAGCAATCAGCCCCAGCATTTT. Protein product: CASSRGGRRSNQPQHF. The rearrangement uses TRBV19 and TRBJ1-5; D remains ambiguous. Trimming pared 4 bases from V and 1 base from J, leaving 14 bases between. CDR3 size: 16 residues. Germline-derived CDR1 and CDR2 are LNHDA and SQIVND (reference sequence).

The rearrangement links TRBV6-5 to TRBJ2-2; 11 bases agree with TRBD1. The CDR3 covers 16 residues. Trimming cost V 0 bases and J 4 bases; bases outside gene matches: 1. Germline-derived CDR1 and CDR2 are MNHEY and SVGAGI. In DNA form, the CDR3 reads TGTGCCAGCAGTTACTCCGGGACAGGGGGCACCGGGGAGCTGTTTTTT. It specifies CASSYSGTGGTGELFF.

V is TRBV7-6 and J is TRBJ2-1; TRBD2 agrees at 9 bases. CDR1 is SGHVS and CDR2 is FNYEAQ in the germline V gene. J gave up 7 bases and V 5 bases, and 6 bases lay outside the gene matches. This CDR3 is 14 amino acids long. Written as DNA, the CDR3 is TGTGCCAGCAGCAAACGGACTAGCGAAAATGAGCAGTTCTTC. Translation: CASSKRTSENEQFF.